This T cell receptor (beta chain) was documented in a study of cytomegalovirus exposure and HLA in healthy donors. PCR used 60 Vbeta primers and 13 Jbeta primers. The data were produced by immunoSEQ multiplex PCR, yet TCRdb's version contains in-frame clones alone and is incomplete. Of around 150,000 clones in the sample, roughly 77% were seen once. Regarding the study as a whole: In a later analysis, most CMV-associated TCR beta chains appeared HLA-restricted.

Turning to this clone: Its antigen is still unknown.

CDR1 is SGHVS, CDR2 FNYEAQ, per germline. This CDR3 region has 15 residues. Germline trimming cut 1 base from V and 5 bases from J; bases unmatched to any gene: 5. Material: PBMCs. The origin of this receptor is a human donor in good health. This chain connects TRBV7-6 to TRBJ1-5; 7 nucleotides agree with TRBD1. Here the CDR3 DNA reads TGTGCCAGCAGCTTAGGAGGGGGCGTTGATCAGCCCCAGCATTTT. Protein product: CASSLGGGVDQPQHF.